These 5 T cell receptor beta chains were all obtained from the same sample, sequenced in a study of immune evolution from preneoplasia to lung adenocarcinoma. Clones were read by immunoSEQ multiplex PCR, and TCRdb kept only the in-frame ones, dropping some. The repertoire holds fewer than 6,500 clones, around 73% seen once, with approximately 9.8% in the top ten. Sequenced: FFPE lung adenocarcinoma in situ tissue. These receptors all come from an older donor with lung adenocarcinoma.

The chain joins TRBV7-2 to TRBJ2-5; 11 bases are shared with TRBD2. The better agreement between TRBJ2-7 and the DNA end casts doubt on the J call. Germline V CDR1 and CDR2: SGHTA, FQGNSA. This CDR3 has 14 residues. As DNA, the CDR3 is TGTGCCAGCAGCCCAGGGACTAGCGGCTACGAGCAGTACTTC. Its translation: CASSPGTSGYEQYF.

J is TRBJ2-7 and V is TRBV11-2; 10 nucleotides match TRBD1. The V and J ends lost 5 bases and 2 bases, in that order; junction bases with no gene match: 3. Germline-derived CDR1 and CDR2 are SGHAT and FQNNGV. The CDR3 spans 14 residues. CDR3 sequence reads: CASSIGTGAYEQYF. The CDR3 region has the DNA TGTGCCAGCAGCATCGGGACAGGGGCCTACGAGCAGTACTTC.

The chain has TRBV11-3 and TRBJ2-1; weak D call: TRBD1 (6 bases). The germline V gene has CDR1 SGHNT and CDR2 YENEEA. Trimming stripped 5 bases from V and 14 bases from J, with 16 bases between. The CDR3 spans 12 residues. For the CDR3, the DNA is TGTGCCAGCAGCAAACAGGGCCGAGCGGAGTTCTTC. This sequence encodes CASSKQGRAEFF. The full variable domain, its missing parts supplied by reference TRBV11-3 and TRBJ2-1, is EAGVVQSPRYKIIEKKQPVAFWCNPISGHNTLYWYLQNLGQGPELLIRYENEEAVDDSQLPKDRFSAERLKGVDSTLKIQPAELGDSAVYLCASSKQGRAEFFGPGTRLTVL.

The J gene is TRBJ2-7, the V gene TRBV7-9; 7 nucleotides align to TRBD1. This CDR3 region has 14 residues. Trimming at V came to 5 bases and at J to 2 bases, leaving 6 bases not matched to a gene. Germline CDR1 and CDR2: SEHNR and FQNEAQ (reference sequence). CDR3: CASSRQGSAYEQYF. CDR3 sequence (DNA): TGTGCCAGCAGCAGACAGGGCAGCGCCTACGAGCAGTACTTC.

This CDR3 is CASSLSSGGSYEQYF. As DNA, the CDR3 is TGTGCCAGCAGTTTATCGAGTGGGGGCTCCTACGAGCAGTACTTC. This sequence joins TRBV27 and TRBJ2-7; D may be TRBD1 or TRBD2 (5 bases each). From germline, CDR1 is MNHEY and CDR2 SMNVEV (reference sequence). The CDR3 runs 15 residues. V was cut by 0 bases and J by 0 bases, with 9 bases left in between.